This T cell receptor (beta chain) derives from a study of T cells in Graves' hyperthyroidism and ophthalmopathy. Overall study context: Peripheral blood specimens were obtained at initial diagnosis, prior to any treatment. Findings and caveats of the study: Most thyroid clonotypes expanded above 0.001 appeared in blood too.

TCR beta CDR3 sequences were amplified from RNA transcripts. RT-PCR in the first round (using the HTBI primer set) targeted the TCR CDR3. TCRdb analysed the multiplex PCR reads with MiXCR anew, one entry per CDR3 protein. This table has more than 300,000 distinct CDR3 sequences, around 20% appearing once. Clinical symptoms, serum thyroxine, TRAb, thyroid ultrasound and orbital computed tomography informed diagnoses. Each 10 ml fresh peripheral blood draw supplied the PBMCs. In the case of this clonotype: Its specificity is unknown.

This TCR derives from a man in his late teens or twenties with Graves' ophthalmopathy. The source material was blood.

CDR3 region: CATSREYFPEDGYTF. The CDR3 nucleotides are TGTGCCACCAGCAGGGAATATTTCCCCGAGGATGGCTACACCTTC. This chain uses TRBV15 with TRBJ1-2, with D uncertain. V lost 3 bases, J lost 6 bases, and 17 bases lay in between. CDR3 size: 15 residues. Germline V lookup: CDR1 LNHNV, CDR2 YYDKDF (reference sequence).